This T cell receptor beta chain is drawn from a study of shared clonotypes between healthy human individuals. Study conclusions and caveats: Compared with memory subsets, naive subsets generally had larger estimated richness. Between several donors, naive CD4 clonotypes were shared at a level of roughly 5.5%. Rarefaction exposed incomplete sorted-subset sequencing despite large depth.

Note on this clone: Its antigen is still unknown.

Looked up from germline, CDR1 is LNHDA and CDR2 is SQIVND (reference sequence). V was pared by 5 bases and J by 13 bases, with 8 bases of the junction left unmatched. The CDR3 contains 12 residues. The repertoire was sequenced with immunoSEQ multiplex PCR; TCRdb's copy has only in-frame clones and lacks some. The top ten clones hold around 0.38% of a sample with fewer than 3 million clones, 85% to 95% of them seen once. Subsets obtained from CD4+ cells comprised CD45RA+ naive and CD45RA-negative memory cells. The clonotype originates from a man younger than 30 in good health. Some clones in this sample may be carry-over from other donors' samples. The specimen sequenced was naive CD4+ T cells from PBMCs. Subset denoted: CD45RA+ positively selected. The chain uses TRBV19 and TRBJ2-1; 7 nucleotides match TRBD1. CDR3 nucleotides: TGTGCCAGTAGTCCGTACAGGGGAAGACAGTTCTTC. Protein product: CASSPYRGRQFF.